Detailed here is one T cell receptor beta chain. This sample is drawn from a study of blood T cell repertoires in COVID-19. The wider study: T cells, B-cell-depleted T cells, or PBMCs provided the cDNA or gDNA that served as material.

The CDR3 is 14 amino acids. Trimming stripped 3 bases from V and 9 bases from J, with 17 bases between. Germline CDR1 and CDR2: KGHSH and LQKENI. Assay used: immunoSEQ multiplex PCR; TCRdb lists only in-frame clones, some missing. Among 300,000 to 400,000 clones listed, roughly 90% were seen once. The V call is TRBV18, the J call TRBJ1-1; weak D call: TRBD1 (5 bases). The receptor was isolated from a woman aged 45-65 years with active or convalescent COVID-19. The material sequenced was peripheral blood. The CDR3 reads CASSPPGEGPQAFF. CDR3 in DNA: TGTGCCAGCTCACCCCCGGGGGAGGGACCTCAAGCTTTCTTT.